The text below deals with one T cell receptor beta chain. The antigen is undetermined. Germline trimming cut 1 base from V and 1 base from J; bases unmatched to any gene: 7. Germline V CDR1 and CDR2: SGHTA, FQGNSA. This CDR3 region has 18 residues. PCR involved 60 Vbeta and 13 Jbeta primers. Profiled with immunoSEQ multiplex PCR; TCRdb holds only in-frame clones, not every one. Counted here are fewer than 250,000 clones, about 81% occurring once; the ten biggest clones make up about 5%. The data originate from a study of cytomegalovirus exposure and HLA in healthy donors. Overall study: There were roughly 110 million unique TCR beta sequences, drawn from approximately 180 million T cells, in an earlier analysis. Broader study findings: Cytomegalovirus-associated TCR beta chains were listed, numbering 150 to 200. A link between a missense DCLRE1C variant and TCR beta V- and J-gene trimming emerged from a later analysis. Some V segments, including TRBV6-2 and TRBV6-3, were excluded as indistinguishable.

The chain has TRBV7-2 and TRBJ1-1, with 12 bases matching TRBD1. The TCR originated in a young man in good health and CMV-seropositive. Sequencing input: PBMCs. As DNA, the CDR3 is TGTGCCAGCAGCTTAGTTGGGACAGGGGGCAATGAGAACACTGAAGCTTTCTTT. Protein product: CASSLVGTGGNENTEAFF.